This T cell receptor (beta chain) was sequenced during a study of blood T cell repertoires in COVID-19. Study overall: Specimens from acute and convalescent COVID-19 originated in the United States, Italy and Spain. T cells, B-cell-depleted T cells, or PBMCs supplied cDNA or gDNA.

The sample holds one count of this clone. CDR1 and CDR2 from the germline V gene are MGHDK and SYGVNS. V gave up 3 bases and J gave up 7 bases; unmatched junction bases: 13. This CDR3 region has 16 residues. As originally analysed: By means of reference gene primer amplification, nucleated cell counts were estimated. Here immunoSEQ multiplex PCR was the method, and the copy in TCRdb shows in-frame clones only, minus some. V and J calls and clone size are those listed in that table; D and trimming were worked out from the DNA. The table lists about 12,000 clones, roughly nine tenths of them singletons.

This clonotype was sampled from a man in his 70s with active COVID-19. The chain couples TRBV25-1 to TRBJ2-5; the match to TRBD2 covers 8 bases. Sequenced: peripheral blood. The CDR3 protein is CASSDQGSGGMGTQYF. CDR3 coding DNA: TGTGCCAGCAGTGACCAAGGATCGGGGGGGATGGGGACCCAGTACTTC.